The 10 T cell receptor beta chains reported below all come from one sample, sequenced in a study of cytomegalovirus exposure and HLA in healthy donors. Primers for the PCR totalled 60 Vbeta and 13 Jbeta. Profiled with immunoSEQ multiplex PCR; TCRdb holds only in-frame clones, not every one. The data contain about 140,000 clones, around 82% of them singletons. Sequencing was performed on PBMCs. The source of these receptors is a woman aged 18-35 years in good health and CMV-seropositive.

The V and J genes are TRBV19 and TRBJ2-7; 8 bases fit TRBD1. The CDR3 length is 12 residues. V shed 4 bases, J shed 7 bases, and the junction held 3 bases outside the gene matches. Germline V gene data show CDR1 as LNHDA and CDR2 as SQIVND (reference sequence). CDR3 residues: CASSTQGVEQYF. In nucleotides, the CDR3 is TGTGCCAGTAGTACACAGGGGGTGGAGCAGTACTTC.

The rearrangement uses TRBV5-1 and TRBJ1-1, with 8 positions matching TRBD1. Germline V gene data show CDR1 as SGHRS and CDR2 as YFSETQ. The CDR3 contains 13 residues. The ends lost 2 bases at V and 6 bases at J; junction bases unmatched: 3. The CDR3 loop is CASSFKQGAEAFF. The DNA for the CDR3 is TGCGCCAGCAGCTTTAAACAGGGGGCTGAAGCTTTCTTT.

The table lists this clone with a count of one. V and J are TRBV28 and TRBJ2-1, with D tentatively TRBD2 (5 bases). Germline V gene lookup returns CDR1 MDHEN and CDR2 SYDVKM. This CDR3 comprises 13 residues. The germline V and J ends were trimmed by 1 base and 9 bases, with 10 bases remaining between them. The CDR3 DNA reads TGTGCCAGCAGTTTATCAGGCCGGGGTGAGCAGTTCTTC. Its translation is CASSLSGRGEQFF.

The V call is TRBV19, the J call TRBJ2-1, with 10 bases identical to TRBD1. The trim removed 6 bases at V and 12 bases at J, leaving 14 bases unmatched. CDR3 length: 15 residues. The V gene's germline CDR1 is LNHDA and CDR2 SQIVND (reference sequence). The CDR3 bases are TGTGCCAGTAGACAACCGGGACAGGGGCTTGGACCGCAGTTCTTC. Its translation is CASRQPGQGLGPQFF.

The genes are TRBV4-1 and TRBJ2-1; D perhaps matches TRBD1 (5 bases). V lost 4 bases, J lost 6 bases, and 16 bases lay in between. The CDR3 totals 15 residues. The germline V gene has CDR1 MGHRA and CDR2 YSYEKL. As DNA, the CDR3 is TGCGCCAGCAGCCCAGGCAGGGCGTCCAGCAATGAGCAGTTCTTC. Translating it yields CASSPGRASSNEQFF.

The chain has TRBV28 and TRBJ1-2; 8 positions match TRBD1. This CDR3 is built from 14 residues. From germline, CDR1 is MDHEN and CDR2 SYDVKM. J was trimmed by 6 bases and V by 5 bases; bases with no gene match: 8. Here the CDR3 DNA reads TGTGCCAGCAGTCGCCTACAGGGGGGGCATGGCTACACCTTC. Translated, it gives CASSRLQGGHGYTF.

J is TRBJ1-6 and V is TRBV9, with 9 bases that match TRBD1. V shed 3 bases and J 5 bases; nucleotides not matched to a gene: 6. The CDR3 extends over 16 amino acids. CDR1 is SGDLS, CDR2 YYNGEE, per germline. Written as DNA, the CDR3 is TGTGCCAGCAGCGACCGGACAGGGGCAAATAATTCACCCCTCCACTTT. Translation: CASSDRTGANNSPLHF. Variable domain in full (rest from reference TRBV9 and TRBJ1-6): DSGVTQTPKHLITATGQRVTLRCSPRSGDLSVYWYQQSLDQGLQFLIQYYNGEERAKGNILERFSAQQFPDLHSELNLSSLELGDSALYFCASSDRTGANNSPLHFGNGTRLTVT.

This chain joins TRBV6-6 and TRBJ1-6, with 7 bases matching TRBD1. The CDR3 length is 14 residues. J was trimmed by 6 bases and V by 4 bases; bases with no gene match: 3. Germline lookup yields CDR1 MNHNY and CDR2 SVGAGI (reference sequence). The CDR3: CASSWDRSNSPLHF. The CDR3 nucleotides are TGTGCCAGCAGTTGGGACAGAAGTAATTCACCCCTCCACTTT.

The V gene is TRBV19, the J gene TRBJ1-2; D may be TRBD1 (5 bases). CDR3 length: 13 residues. With 7 bases removed from V and 7 bases from J, the gap between germline ends came to 16 bases. The germline V gene encodes CDR1 LNHDA and CDR2 SQIVND (reference sequence). CDR3 in amino acids: CASKDEDQGGYTF. The CDR3 DNA reads as TGTGCCAGTAAGGATGAGGACCAGGGTGGCTACACCTTC.

V and J are TRBV6-6 and TRBJ2-2; no definite D call. V was cut by 2 bases and J by 4 bases, with 8 bases left in between. In germline, CDR1 is MNHNY, CDR2 SVGAGI (reference sequence). The CDR3 has 14 amino acids. Written as DNA, the CDR3 is TGTGCCAGCAGTTACGATCGGTCCACCGGGGAGCTGTTTTTT. Protein: CASSYDRSTGELFF.